In its sample, the clone carrying this T cell receptor (beta chain) was seen a few times. Its antigen is unknown. Germline V CDR1 and CDR2: SGHTA, FQGNSA. CDR3 size: 15 residues. The V and J ends lost 5 bases and 4 bases, in that order; junction bases with no gene match: 11. A J-beta primer mix and a sample-barcoded 5' primer were used in a second PCR of roughly 6 to 11 cycles. Each cDNA molecule, via a template-switch adaptor with 12 random nucleotides, was tagged. TCRdb recomputed calls from the 5' RACE reads with MiXCR, one row per CDR3 protein. The repertoire holds about 650,000 distinct CDR3 sequences, less than 40% seen once, with 15% to 17% in the top ten. The data belong to a study of blood T cells in healthy people across ages. General study results and limits: A greater number of naive CD4+ cells and higher diversity distinguished long-lived donors from aged donors.

The genes are TRBV7-2 and TRBJ2-7, with TRBD2 matching 7 bases. Sequencing input: blood. This TCR came from a woman older than 75 in good health. The CDR3 loop reads CASSTYGTTTYEQYF. The CDR3 bases are TGTGCCAGCAGCACATACGGGACTACTACTTACGAGCAGTACTTC.